Shown below are 20 T cell receptor beta chains from a single sample sequenced in a study of shared T cell receptors in the human thymus. The data were produced by immunoSEQ multiplex PCR, yet TCRdb's version contains in-frame clones alone and is incomplete. The profile shows about 660,000 clones, around nine tenths of them singletons. The sample was also reused in another study, on human thymus T cells.

Sequencing was carried out using thymocytes. The receptors were sampled from a boy in the first two years of life with a congenital heart defect.

The chain links TRBV27 to TRBJ2-7, with TRBD1 matching over 10 bases. V lost 6 bases, J lost 0 bases, and 8 bases stayed unmatched. This CDR3 has 16 residues. Germline loops: CDR1 MNHEY, CDR2 SMNVEV (reference sequence). CDR3 DNA sequence: TGTGCCAGCAGGGCGAGGACAGGGGGTATCTCCTACGAGCAGTACTTC. It encodes CASRARTGGISYEQYF.

This clone was detected only once. CDR3 bases: TGTGCCAGCAGTGAACGCCCAACATATGCTCCAGGGCAGTACTTC. Its protein product is CASSERPTYAPGQYF. The V gene is TRBV6-1, the J gene TRBJ2-7; D unclear. Germline V gives CDR1 MNHNS, CDR2 SASEGT. V shed 2 bases and J shed 9 bases, with 20 bases lying between them. The CDR3 extends over 15 amino acids.

The gene calls are TRBV18 and TRBJ1-5; 8 bases align to TRBD1. Unmatched junction bases numbered 11, after V lost 2 bases and J lost 5 bases. CDR3 length: 17 residues. CDR1 and CDR2 from the germline V gene are KGHSH and LQKENI. In DNA, the CDR3 is TGTGCCAGCTCACCATTTCAATACCGGGACAGGTATCAGCCCCAGCATTTT. Encoded protein: CASSPFQYRDRYQPQHF.

The genes are TRBV6-1 and TRBJ2-6; 9 bases are a match to TRBD1. Unmatched junction bases numbered 13, after V lost 4 bases and J lost 0 bases. Germline assignment: CDR1 MNHNS and CDR2 SASEGT. CDR3 length: 20 residues. This CDR3 is CASSVETGGSGVSGANVLTF. For the CDR3, the DNA is TGTGCCAGCAGTGTGGAGACAGGGGGTTCCGGGGTCTCTGGGGCCAACGTCCTGACTTTC.

The chain joins TRBV4-3 to TRBJ1-1, with D hard to call. CDR3 length equals 16 residues. Germline V gene data show CDR1 as LGHNA and CDR2 as YSLEER. The V end was cut by 1 base, the J end by 1 base, with 13 bases between. Here the CDR3 reads CASSQAPPRRNTEAFF. In DNA form, the CDR3 reads TGCGCCAGCAGCCAAGCCCCACCGCGGCGGAACACTGAAGCTTTCTTT.

The chain is built from TRBV11-2 and TRBJ2-3; TRBD2 agrees at 11 bases. Losses at the gene ends were 4 bases for V and 5 bases for J; bases not matched to a gene: 14. The CDR3 consists of 18 residues. Germline lookup yields CDR1 SGHAT and CDR2 FQNNGV. CDR3 DNA sequence: TGTGCCAGCAGCTCCAGTGTAGCGGGAGGGCCGTCGGGAGATACGCAGTATTTT. As protein: CASSSSVAGGPSGDTQYF.

This clone was seen only a few times. The chain combines TRBV23-1 with TRBJ2-6, with no clear D. TRBV23-1 is treated as an ORF (open reading frame) with a function not yet certain. V was cut by 4 bases and J by 0 bases, with 10 bases left in between. The CDR3 is 16 amino acids. Here the CDR3 reads CASSLLGPSGANVLTF. Written as DNA, the CDR3 is TGCGCCAGCAGTCTCCTTGGGCCCTCTGGGGCCAACGTCCTGACTTTC.

CDR3: CASSLFVRDRGFDNEQFF. The CDR3 DNA reads as TGTGCCAGCAGTCTTTTCGTGCGGGACAGGGGCTTCGACAATGAGCAGTTCTTC. V gene TRBV2 combines with J gene TRBJ2-1, with 10 bases aligning to TRBD1. The V segment lost 5 bases and the J segment 5 bases; nucleotides outside the gene matches: 15. Germline V gene sequence: CDR1 SNHLY, CDR2 FYNNEI. This CDR3 region has 18 residues.

The CDR3 DNA reads as TGTGCCAGCTCATGGGGCCCACGGGTAGCGGTCGTTTCATTAACGCAGTATTTT. Protein sequence: CASSWGPRVAVVSLTQYF. V usage is TRBV21-1 and J usage is TRBJ2-3; the table assigns TRBD2, which was not confirmed against the DNA. TRBV21-1 is reported as a pseudogene. The CDR3 contains 18 residues.

J is TRBJ2-7 and V is TRBV5-1, with 7 bases matching TRBD2. The ends lost 0 bases at V and 2 bases at J; junction bases unmatched: 8. The CDR3 consists of 16 residues. In germline, CDR1 is SGHRS, CDR2 YFSETQ. The CDR3 region is CASSLAGSGQAYEQYF. The CDR3 DNA reads TGCGCCAGCAGCTTGGCTGGTAGCGGGCAAGCCTACGAGCAGTACTTC.

V and J are TRBV7-9 and TRBJ2-5, with 7 bases fitting TRBD1. This CDR3 spans 17 amino acids. CDR1 and CDR2 (germline): SEHNR, FQNEAQ (reference sequence). J lost 1 base, V lost 5 bases, and 13 bases had no gene match. The CDR3 protein is CASSPRDSPLVQETQYF. The CDR3 coding sequence is TGTGCCAGCAGCCCCCGGGACAGCCCCCTAGTCCAAGAGACCCAGTACTTC.

For this clone: A read error may produce the germline difference seen at one junction end. The chain employs TRBV19 and TRBJ1-2, with D possibly being TRBD1 (6 bases). The CDR3 has 18 residues. The V gene's germline CDR1 is LNHDA and CDR2 SQIVND (reference sequence). The chain's CDR3 is CATPIGEPGTLKHYGYTF. The CDR3 DNA follows: TGTGCCACTCCCATTGGAGAGCCCGGGACATTAAAACACTATGGTTACACCTTC. The full variable domain, completed using reference TRBV19 and TRBJ1-2, is DGGITQSPKYLFRKEGQNVTLSCEQNLNHDAMYWYRQDPGQGLRLIYYSQIVNDFQKGDIAEGYSVSREKKESFPLTVTSAQKNPTAFYLCATPIGEPGTLKHYGYTFGSGTRLTVV.

This chain links TRBV11-2 with TRBJ1-4, with TRBD1 identical over 10 bases. This CDR3 comprises 17 residues. V shed 5 bases, J shed 1 base, and the junction held 7 bases outside the gene matches. Germline CDR1 reads SGHAT; CDR2 reads FQNNGV. The CDR3 protein is CASSQSRDRGTNEKLFF. The CDR3 nucleotides read TGTGCCAGCAGCCAGTCCCGGGACAGGGGAACTAATGAAAAACTGTTTTTT. The full variable domain, in which reference TRBV11-2 and TRBJ1-4 provide the parts outside the CDR3, is EAGVAQSPRYKIIEKRQSVAFWCNPISGHATLYWYQQILGQGPKLLIQFQNNGVVDDSQLPKDRFSAERLKGVDSTLKIQPAKLEDSAVYLCASSQSRDRGTNEKLFFGSGTQLSVL.

The chain carries TRBV30 and TRBJ2-1; the D gene is possibly TRBD2 (5 bases). V lost 2 bases and J 7 bases, leaving 18 bases between the germline ends. Germline CDR1 is GTSNPN and CDR2 is SVGIG (reference sequence). CDR3 length: 15 amino acids. Here the CDR3 DNA reads TGTGCCTGGAGTTTTCCAACCTCGACGGGGAATGAGCAGTTCTTC. As protein: CAWSFPTSTGNEQFF.

This chain connects TRBV27 to TRBJ2-7, with D possibly TRBD2 on 5 matching bases. CDR3 length: 13 amino acids. V was trimmed by 6 bases and J by 5 bases, leaving 14 bases between them. Germline V CDR1 and CDR2: MNHEY, SMNVEV (reference sequence). CDR3 sequence: CASRGLAFHEQYF. CDR3 bases: TGTGCCAGCAGGGGTCTAGCTTTCCACGAGCAGTACTTC.

V gene TRBV6-1 combines with J gene TRBJ1-4; D uncertain. The germline V gene has CDR1 MNHNS and CDR2 SASEGT. V shed 11 bases and J shed 0 bases, with 16 bases lying between them. This CDR3 comprises 15 residues. As DNA, the CDR3 is TGTGCCGTGGGAGAACAGAGAACAACTAATGAAAAACTGTTTTTT. Translated: CAVGEQRTTNEKLFF.

The chain couples TRBV7-6 to TRBJ2-7; TRBD2 agrees at 10 bases. The J segment lost 2 bases and the V segment lost 4 bases, leaving 8 bases of the junction unmatched. The CDR3 covers 16 residues. Germline V gives CDR1 SGHVS, CDR2 FNYEAQ. The CDR3 protein is CASSSAVSGRTYEQYF. The CDR3 DNA sequence: TGTGCCAGCAGCTCGGCCGTTAGCGGGAGGACCTACGAGCAGTACTTC.

The chain's CDR3 is CASSNREATDTQYF. The CDR3, as DNA: TGTGCCAGTAGTAACAGGGAAGCCACAGATACGCAGTATTTT. J is TRBJ2-3 and V is TRBV19; perhaps TRBD1 as D (6 bases). The CDR3 has 14 amino acids. The V gene lost 4 bases and the J gene lost 2 bases, with 10 bases spanning the gap. Per germline, CDR1 LNHDA and CDR2 SQIVND (reference sequence).

The chain uses TRBV10-3 and TRBJ1-1; TRBD1 aligns across 7 bases. The germline V gene encodes CDR1 ENHRY and CDR2 SYGVKD. This CDR3 spans 17 amino acids. V was clipped by 2 bases and J by 1 base; unmatched bases: 10. DNA for the CDR3: TGTGCCATCAGTGAGCGAGAAATTCAGGGGGAGAACACTGAAGCTTTCTTT. Amino acid sequence: CAISEREIQGENTEAFF.

V gene TRBV2 combines with J gene TRBJ2-3; D might be TRBD2 (6 bases). Trimming took off 7 bases at V and 8 bases at J, with 13 bases between the two ends. The CDR3 loop spans 12 amino acids. CDR1 and CDR2 (germline): SNHLY, FYNNEI. CDR3 region: CASIGSRGTQYF. DNA of the CDR3: TGTGCCAGCATCGGGAGTCGGGGTACGCAGTATTTT.